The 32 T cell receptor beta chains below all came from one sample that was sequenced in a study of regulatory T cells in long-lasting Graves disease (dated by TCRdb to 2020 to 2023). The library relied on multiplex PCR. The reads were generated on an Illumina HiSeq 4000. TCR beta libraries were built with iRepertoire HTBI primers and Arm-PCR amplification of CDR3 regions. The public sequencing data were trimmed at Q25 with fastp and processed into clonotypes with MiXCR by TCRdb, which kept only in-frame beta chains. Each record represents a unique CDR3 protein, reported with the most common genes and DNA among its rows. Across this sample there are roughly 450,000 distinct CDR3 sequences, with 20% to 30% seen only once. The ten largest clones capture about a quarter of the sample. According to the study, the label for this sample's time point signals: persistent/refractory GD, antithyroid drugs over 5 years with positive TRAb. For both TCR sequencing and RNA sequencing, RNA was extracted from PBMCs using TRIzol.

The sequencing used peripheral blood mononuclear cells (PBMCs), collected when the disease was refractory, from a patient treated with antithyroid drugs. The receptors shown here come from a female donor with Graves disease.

CDR3: CAWRGQGARWDSPLHF. In DNA form, the CDR3 reads TGTGCCTGGAGGGGACAGGGGGCGCGTTGGGATTCACCCCTCCACTTT. The V gene is TRBV30, the J gene TRBJ1-6; 12 bases align to TRBD1. Germline V lookup: CDR1 GTSNPN, CDR2 SVGIG (reference sequence). V lost 3 bases, J lost 8 bases, and 8 bases stayed unmatched. The CDR3 covers 16 residues.

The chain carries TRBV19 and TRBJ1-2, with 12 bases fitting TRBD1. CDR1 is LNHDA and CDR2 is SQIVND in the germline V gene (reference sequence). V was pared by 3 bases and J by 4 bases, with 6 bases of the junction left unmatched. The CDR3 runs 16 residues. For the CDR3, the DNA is TGTGCCAGTAGTATGGGACAGGGGGCTACTGCCTATGGCTACACCTTC. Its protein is CASSMGQGATAYGYTF.

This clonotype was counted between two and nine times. CDR3 sequence reads: CSARPGTGGWQETQYF. In nucleotides, the CDR3 is TGCAGTGCTAGACCGGGGACAGGGGGTTGGCAAGAGACCCAGTACTTC. The chain combines TRBV20-1 with TRBJ2-5; TRBD1 aligns across 11 bases. The germline gives CDR1 DFQATT, CDR2 SNEGSKA (reference sequence). Trimming took 2 bases from V and 2 from J; bases not matched to a gene: 7. CDR3 length: 16 residues.

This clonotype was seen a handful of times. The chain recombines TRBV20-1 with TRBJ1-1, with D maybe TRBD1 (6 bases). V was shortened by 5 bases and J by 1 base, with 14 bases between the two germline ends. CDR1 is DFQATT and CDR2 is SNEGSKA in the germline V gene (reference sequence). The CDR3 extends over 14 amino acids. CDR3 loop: CSARWGAPNTEAFF. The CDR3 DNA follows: TGCAGTGCTCGCTGGGGGGCCCCGAACACTGAAGCTTTCTTT.

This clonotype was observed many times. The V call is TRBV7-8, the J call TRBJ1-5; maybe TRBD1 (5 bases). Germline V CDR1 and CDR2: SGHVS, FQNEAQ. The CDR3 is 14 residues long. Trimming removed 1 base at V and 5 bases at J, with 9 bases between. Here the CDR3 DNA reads TGTGCCAGCAGCTTAGGACAGCAATATCAGCCCCAGCATTTT. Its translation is CASSLGQQYQPQHF. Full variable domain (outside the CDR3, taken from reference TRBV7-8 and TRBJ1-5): GAGVSQSPRYKVAKRGQDVALRCDPISGHVSLFWYQQALGQGPEFLTYFQNEAQLDKSGLPSDRFFAERPEGSVSTLKIQRTQQEDSAVYLCASSLGQQYQPQHFGDGTRLSIL.

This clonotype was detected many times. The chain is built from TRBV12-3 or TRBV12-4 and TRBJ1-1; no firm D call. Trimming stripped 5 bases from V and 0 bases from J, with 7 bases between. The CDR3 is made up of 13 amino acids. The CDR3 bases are TGTGCCAGCAGTGGTAACATGAACACTGAAGCTTTCTTT. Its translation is CASSGNMNTEAFF.

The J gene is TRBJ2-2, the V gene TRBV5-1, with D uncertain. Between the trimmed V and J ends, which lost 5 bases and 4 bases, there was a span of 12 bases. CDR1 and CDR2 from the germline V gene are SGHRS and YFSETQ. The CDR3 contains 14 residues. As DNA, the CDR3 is TGCGCCAGCAGTAGGACCGGACCCACCGGGGAGCTGTTTTTT. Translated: CASSRTGPTGELFF.

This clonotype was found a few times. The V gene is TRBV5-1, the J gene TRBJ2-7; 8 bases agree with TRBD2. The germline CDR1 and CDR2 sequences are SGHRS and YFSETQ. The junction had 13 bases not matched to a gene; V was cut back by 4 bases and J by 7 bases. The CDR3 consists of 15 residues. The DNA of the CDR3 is TGCGCCAGCAGCGTAACGGGGGGGACAATAGGGGAGCAGTACTTC. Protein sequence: CASSVTGGTIGEQYF.

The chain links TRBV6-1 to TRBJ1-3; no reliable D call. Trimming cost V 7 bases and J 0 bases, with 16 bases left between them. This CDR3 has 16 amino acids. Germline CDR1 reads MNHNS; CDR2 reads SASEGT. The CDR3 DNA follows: TGTGCCAGCACCCCCCAGCGGCTGATCTCTGGAAACACCATATATTTT. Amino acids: CASTPQRLISGNTIYF.

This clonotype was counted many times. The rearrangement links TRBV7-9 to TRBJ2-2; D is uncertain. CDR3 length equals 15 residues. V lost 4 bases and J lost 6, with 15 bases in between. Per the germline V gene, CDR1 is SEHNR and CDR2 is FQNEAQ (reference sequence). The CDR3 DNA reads TGTGCCAGCAGCTCGAACTTGTCCCCTCCCGGGGAGCTGTTTTTT. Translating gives CASSSNLSPPGELFF. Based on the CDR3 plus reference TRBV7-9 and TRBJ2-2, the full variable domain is DTGVSQNPRHKITKRGQNVTFRCDPISEHNRLYWYRQTLGQGPEFLTYFQNEAQLEKSRLLSDRFSAERPKGSFSTLEIQRTEQGDSAMYLCASSSNLSPPGELFFGEGSRLTVL.

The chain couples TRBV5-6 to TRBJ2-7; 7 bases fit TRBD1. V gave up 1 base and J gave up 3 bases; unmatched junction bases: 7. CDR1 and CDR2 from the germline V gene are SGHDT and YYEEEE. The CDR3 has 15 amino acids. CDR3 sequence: CASSLRGTENYEQYF. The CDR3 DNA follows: TGTGCCAGCAGCTTGAGAGGGACAGAGAACTACGAGCAGTACTTC.

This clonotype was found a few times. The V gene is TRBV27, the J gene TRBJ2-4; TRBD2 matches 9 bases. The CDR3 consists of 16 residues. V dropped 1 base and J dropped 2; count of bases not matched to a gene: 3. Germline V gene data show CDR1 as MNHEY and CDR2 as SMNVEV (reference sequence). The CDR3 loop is CASSLLAGAPKNIQYF. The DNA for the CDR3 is TGTGCCAGCAGTTTATTAGCGGGAGCCCCCAAAAACATTCAGTACTTC.

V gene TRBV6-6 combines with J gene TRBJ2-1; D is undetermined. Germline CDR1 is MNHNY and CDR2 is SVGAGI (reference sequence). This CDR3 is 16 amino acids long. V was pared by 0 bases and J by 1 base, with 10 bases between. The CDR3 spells CASSYSVLRSYNEQFF. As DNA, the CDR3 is TGTGCCAGCAGTTACTCGGTATTACGTTCCTACAATGAGCAGTTCTTC.

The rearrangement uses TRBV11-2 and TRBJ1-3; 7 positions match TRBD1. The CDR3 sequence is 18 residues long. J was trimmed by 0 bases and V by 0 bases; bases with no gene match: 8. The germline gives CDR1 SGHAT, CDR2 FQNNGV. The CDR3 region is CASSLDTGTVSSGNTIYF. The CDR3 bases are TGTGCCAGCAGCTTAGATACCGGGACAGTGAGCTCTGGAAACACCATATATTTT.

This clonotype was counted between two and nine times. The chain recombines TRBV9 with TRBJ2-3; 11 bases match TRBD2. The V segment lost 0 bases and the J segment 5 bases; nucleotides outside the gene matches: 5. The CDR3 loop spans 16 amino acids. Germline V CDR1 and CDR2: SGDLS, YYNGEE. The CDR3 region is CASSVGVAGGGDTQYF. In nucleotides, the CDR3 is TGTGCCAGCAGCGTAGGGGTAGCGGGAGGGGGAGATACGCAGTATTTT.

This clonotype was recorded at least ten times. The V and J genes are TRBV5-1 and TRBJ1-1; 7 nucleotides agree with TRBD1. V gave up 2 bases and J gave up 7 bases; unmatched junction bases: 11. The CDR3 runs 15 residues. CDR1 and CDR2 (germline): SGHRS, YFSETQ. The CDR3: CASSFTTAGQYEAFF. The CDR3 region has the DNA TGCGCCAGCAGCTTCACTACCGCGGGACAGTATGAAGCTTTCTTT.

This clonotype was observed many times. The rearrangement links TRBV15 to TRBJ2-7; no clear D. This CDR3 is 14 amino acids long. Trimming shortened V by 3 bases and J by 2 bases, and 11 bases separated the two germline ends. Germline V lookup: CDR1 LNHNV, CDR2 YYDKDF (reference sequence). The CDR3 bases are TGTGCCACCAGCAGTGGTACTTTACCCTACGAGCAGTACTTC. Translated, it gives CATSSGTLPYEQYF.

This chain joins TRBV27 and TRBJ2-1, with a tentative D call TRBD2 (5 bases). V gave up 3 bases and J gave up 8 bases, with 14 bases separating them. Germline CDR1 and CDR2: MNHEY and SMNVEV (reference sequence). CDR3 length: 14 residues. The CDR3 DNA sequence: TGTGCCAGCAGTTTGCAGGCCAAAGCGGATGAGCAGTTCTTC. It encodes CASSLQAKADEQFF.

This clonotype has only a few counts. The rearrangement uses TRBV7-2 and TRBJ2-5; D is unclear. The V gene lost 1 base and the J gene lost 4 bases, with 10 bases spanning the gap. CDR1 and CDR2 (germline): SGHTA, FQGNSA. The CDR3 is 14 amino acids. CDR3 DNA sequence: TGTGCCAGCAGCTTAGGTTCGCGGAGAGAGACCCAGTACTTC. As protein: CASSLGSRRETQYF.

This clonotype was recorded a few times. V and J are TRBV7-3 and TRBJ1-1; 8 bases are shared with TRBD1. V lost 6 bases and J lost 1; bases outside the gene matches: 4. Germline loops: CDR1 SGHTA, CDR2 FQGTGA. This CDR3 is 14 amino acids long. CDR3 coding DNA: TGTGCCAGCAGACAACAGGGGGAGAACACTGAAGCTTTCTTT. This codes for CASRQQGENTEAFF.

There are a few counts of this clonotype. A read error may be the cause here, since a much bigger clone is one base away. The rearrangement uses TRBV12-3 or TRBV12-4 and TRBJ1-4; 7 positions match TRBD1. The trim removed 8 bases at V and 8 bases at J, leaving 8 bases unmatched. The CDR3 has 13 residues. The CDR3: CASGWTGSEKLFF. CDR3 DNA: TGTGCCAGCGGCTGGACAGGAAGCGAAAAACTGTTTTTT.

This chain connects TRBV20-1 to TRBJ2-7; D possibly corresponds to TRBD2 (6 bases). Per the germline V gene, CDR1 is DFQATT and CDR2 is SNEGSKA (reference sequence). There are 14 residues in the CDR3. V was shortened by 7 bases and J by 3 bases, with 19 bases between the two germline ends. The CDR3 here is CSGSAGQGNYEQYF. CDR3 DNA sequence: TGCAGTGGCAGCGCGGGGCAGGGAAACTACGAGCAGTACTTC.

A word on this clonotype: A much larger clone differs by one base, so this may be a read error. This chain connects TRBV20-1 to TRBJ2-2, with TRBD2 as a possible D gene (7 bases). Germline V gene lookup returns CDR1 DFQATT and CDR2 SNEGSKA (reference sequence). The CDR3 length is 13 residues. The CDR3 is CSAREGHTGGLFF. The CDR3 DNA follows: TGCAGTGCGAGGGAGGGACACACCGGGGGGCTGTTTTTT.

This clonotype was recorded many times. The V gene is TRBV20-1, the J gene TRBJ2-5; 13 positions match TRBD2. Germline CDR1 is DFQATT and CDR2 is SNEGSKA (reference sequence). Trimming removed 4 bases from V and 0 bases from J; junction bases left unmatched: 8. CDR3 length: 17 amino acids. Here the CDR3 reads CSANGLAGALHQETQYF. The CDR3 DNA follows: TGCAGTGCTAACGGACTAGCGGGAGCCTTACACCAAGAGACCCAGTACTTC.

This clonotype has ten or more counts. In nucleotides, the CDR3 is TGTGCCACGCAGAAGCGGGCTTCCTACGAGCAGTACTTC. This codes for CATQKRASYEQYF. The rearrangement links TRBV7-8 to TRBJ2-7, with D perhaps matching TRBD2 (6 bases). The V and J ends lost 10 bases and 1 base respectively, with 14 bases between them. The germline V gene has CDR1 SGHVS and CDR2 FQNEAQ. CDR3 length: 13 amino acids. Full variable domain (outside the CDR3, taken from reference TRBV7-8 and TRBJ2-7): GAGVSQSPRYKVAKRGQDVALRCDPISGHVSLFWYQQALGQGPEFLTYFQNEAQLDKSGLPSDRFFAERPEGSVSTLKIQRTQQEDSAVYLCATQKRASYEQYFGPGTRLTVT.

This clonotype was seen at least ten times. CDR3 sequence reads: CASRLASEQYF. For the CDR3, the DNA is TGTGCCAGTCGGTTGGCGAGCGAGCAGTACTTC. This chain connects TRBV2 to TRBJ2-7; D gene uncertain. This CDR3 has 11 residues. The ends were cut back, 9 bases at V and 6 bases at J, with 12 bases in the middle. The germline V gene has CDR1 SNHLY and CDR2 FYNNEI.

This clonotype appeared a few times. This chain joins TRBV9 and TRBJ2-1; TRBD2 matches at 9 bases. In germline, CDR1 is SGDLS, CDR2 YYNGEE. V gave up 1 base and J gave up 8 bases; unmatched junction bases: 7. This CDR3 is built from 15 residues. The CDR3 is CASSVTSSGRYEQFF. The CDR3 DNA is TGTGCCAGCAGCGTAACCAGTAGCGGGAGATATGAGCAGTTCTTC.

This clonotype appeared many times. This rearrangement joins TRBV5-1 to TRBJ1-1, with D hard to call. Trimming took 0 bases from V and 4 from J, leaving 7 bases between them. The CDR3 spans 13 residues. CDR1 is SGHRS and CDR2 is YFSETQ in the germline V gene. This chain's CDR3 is CASSLEGATEAFF. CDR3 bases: TGCGCCAGCAGCTTGGAGGGAGCCACTGAAGCTTTCTTT.

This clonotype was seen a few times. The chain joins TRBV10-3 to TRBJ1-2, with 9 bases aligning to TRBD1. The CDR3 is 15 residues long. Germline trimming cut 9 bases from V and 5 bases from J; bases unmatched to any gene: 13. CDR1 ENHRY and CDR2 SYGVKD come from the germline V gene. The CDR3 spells CAMRDRVEATYGYTF. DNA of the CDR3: TGTGCCATGCGGGACAGGGTAGAGGCTACTTATGGCTACACCTTC.

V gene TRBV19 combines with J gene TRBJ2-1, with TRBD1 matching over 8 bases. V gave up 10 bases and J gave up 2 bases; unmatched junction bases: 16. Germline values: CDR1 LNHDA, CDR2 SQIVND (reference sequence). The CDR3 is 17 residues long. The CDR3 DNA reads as TGTGCCACCTCCGGGACAGGCGCCGTATTGCCCTACAATGAGCAGTTCTTC. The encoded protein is CATSGTGAVLPYNEQFF.

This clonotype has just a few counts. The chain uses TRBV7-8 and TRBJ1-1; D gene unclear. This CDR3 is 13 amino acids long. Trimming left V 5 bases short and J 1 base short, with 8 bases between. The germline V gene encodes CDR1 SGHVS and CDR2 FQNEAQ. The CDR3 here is CASSRVGNTEAFF. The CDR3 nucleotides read TGTGCCAGCAGCCGCGTCGGGAACACTGAAGCTTTCTTT. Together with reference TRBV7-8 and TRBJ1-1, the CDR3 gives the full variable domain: GAGVSQSPRYKVAKRGQDVALRCDPISGHVSLFWYQQALGQGPEFLTYFQNEAQLDKSGLPSDRFFAERPEGSVSTLKIQRTQQEDSAVYLCASSRVGNTEAFFGQGTRLTVV.

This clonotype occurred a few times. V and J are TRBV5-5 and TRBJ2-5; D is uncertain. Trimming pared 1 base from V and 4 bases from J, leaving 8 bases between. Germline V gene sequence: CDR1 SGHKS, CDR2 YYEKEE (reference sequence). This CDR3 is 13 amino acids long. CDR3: CASSLMTPETQYF. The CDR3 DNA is TGTGCCAGCAGCTTGATGACACCAGAGACCCAGTACTTC.